The entry below describes one T cell receptor (beta chain). Its specificity is unknown. Splitting of CD4+ cells produced CD45RA+ naive and CD45RA-negative memory subsets. It was at deep level that the assay was run. Only in-frame clones appear in the TCRdb table, and some are missing; sequencing was by immunoSEQ multiplex PCR. The profile shows approximately 1.1 million clones, approximately 80% of them singletons. The CDR3 runs to 14 residues. CDR1 is SQVTM and CDR2 is ANQGSEA in the germline V gene. V was clipped by 8 bases and J by 0 bases, with 14 bases between them. These data are taken from a study of shared clonotypes between healthy human individuals. General study points: Clonotypes that were shared across a few donors made up about 4.5% of naive CD4 clonotypes. Inspection by rarefaction showed sorted-subset sequencing to be incomplete despite large depth.

The TCR comes from a man younger than 35 in good health. Some clones in this sample may be carry-over from other donors' samples. Sequencing was performed on memory CD4+ T cells from PBMCs. Stated subset: CD45RA-negative fraction. J is TRBJ2-1 and V is TRBV29-1; TRBD1 might be the D (5 bases). Here the CDR3 reads CSTRSTGSYNEQFF. Written as DNA, the CDR3 is TGCAGCACCCGCTCTACAGGCTCCTACAATGAGCAGTTCTTC.